Listed here are 25 T cell receptor beta chains from one sample, sequenced in a study of cytomegalovirus exposure and HLA in healthy donors. The PCR made use of 60 Vbeta and 13 Jbeta primers. Sequencing was performed with immunoSEQ multiplex PCR; in TCRdb, only in-frame clones are kept and a portion is missing. The sample totals about 130,000 clones; its top ten clones hold about 2.2%. Sequenced sample: PBMCs. The receptors were sampled from a man between 40 and 49 years old in good health and CMV-seronegative.

The chain has TRBV6-1 and TRBJ2-1, with 12 bases lining up with TRBD2. The CDR3 spans 15 residues. V was pared by 2 bases and J by 12 bases, with 8 bases of the junction left unmatched. Looked up from germline, CDR1 is MNHNS and CDR2 is SASEGT. CDR3 bases: TGTGCCAGCAGTGAAATCCCGCTAGCGGGAGGGGTGCAGTTCTTC. Its translation is CASSEIPLAGGVQFF.

The chain links TRBV5-8 to TRBJ2-5; 7 bases line up with TRBD2. CDR3 length: 15 amino acids. CDR1 and CDR2 (germline): SGHTS, YDEGEE. Trimming at V came to 3 bases and at J to 5 bases, leaving 10 bases not matched to a gene. The CDR3 spells CASSSAGSRVETQYF. The CDR3 coding sequence is TGTGCCAGCAGCTCAGCGGGGAGCAGGGTGGAGACCCAGTACTTC.

The V and J genes are TRBV7-8 and TRBJ2-7; 9 bases line up with TRBD1. V dropped 6 bases and J dropped 3; count of bases not matched to a gene: 9. This CDR3 has 15 residues. Germline V gene lookup returns CDR1 SGHVS and CDR2 FQNEAQ. The CDR3 loop reads CASSPPRTGVYEQYF. As DNA, the CDR3 is TGTGCCAGCAGTCCTCCCAGGACAGGGGTCTACGAGCAGTACTTC.

The genes are TRBV6-1 and TRBJ2-3; tentative D call: TRBD2 (6 bases). Germline lookup yields CDR1 MNHNS and CDR2 SASEGT. The CDR3 runs to 15 residues. V lost 8 bases and J 1 base, leaving 16 bases between the germline ends. The CDR3 bases are TGTGCCAGCCAGAGGAGGGAGATCGGCACAGATACGCAGTATTTT. It is translated as CASQRREIGTDTQYF.

The genes are TRBV2 and TRBJ1-3; 8 bases match TRBD1. The CDR3 loop spans 14 amino acids. Germline V lookup: CDR1 SNHLY, CDR2 FYNNEI. J was trimmed by 4 bases and V by 5 bases; bases with no gene match: 4. The DNA for the CDR3 is TGTGCCAGCAGTACCGGGACAGGCGGAAACACCATATATTTT. The encoded protein is CASSTGTGGNTIYF. Complete variable domain (other parts from reference TRBV2 and TRBJ1-3): EPEVTQTPSHQVTQMGQEVILRCVPISNHLYFYWYRQILGQKVEFLVSFYNNEISEKSEIFDDQFSVERPDGSNFTLKIRSTKLEDSAMYFCASSTGTGGNTIYFGEGSWLTVV.

The J gene is TRBJ1-2, the V gene TRBV7-9; D remains unclear. CDR3 length equals 11 residues. Germline V CDR1 and CDR2: SEHNR, FQNEAQ (reference sequence). Trimming took 1 base from V and 8 from J, leaving 5 bases between them. The CDR3 region is CASSLGSGYTF. The CDR3 DNA reads TGTGCCAGCAGCTTAGGAAGCGGCTACACCTTC.

The chain links TRBV27 to TRBJ2-6, with 11 bases aligning to TRBD2. The CDR3 loop spans 19 amino acids. V was clipped by 2 bases and J by 0 bases; unmatched bases: 6. Germline V CDR1 and CDR2: MNHEY, SMNVEV (reference sequence). This chain's CDR3 is CASSLRLTSGDSGANVLTF. Written as DNA, the CDR3 is TGTGCCAGCAGTTTACGACTGACTAGCGGGGACTCTGGGGCCAACGTCCTGACTTTC.

The chain couples TRBV25-1 to TRBJ2-7; possible D gene TRBD1, 5 bases. This CDR3 is built from 14 residues. Germline V gives CDR1 MGHDK, CDR2 SYGVNS. Trimming took 1 base from V and 3 from J, leaving 10 bases between them. The chain's CDR3 is CASSEFDSHYEQYF. CDR3 sequence (DNA): TGTGCCAGCAGTGAATTCGACAGCCACTACGAGCAGTACTTC.

The V and J genes are TRBV6-1 and TRBJ1-1; perhaps TRBD1 as D (6 bases). The ends were cut back, 2 bases at V and 1 base at J, with 14 bases in the middle. Germline V gene data show CDR1 as MNHNS and CDR2 as SASEGT. This CDR3 spans 16 amino acids. The CDR3 DNA is TGTGCCAGCAGTGAAAACCCCGGCAGGGGGAACACTGAAGCTTTCTTT. Its protein product is CASSENPGRGNTEAFF.

The chain joins TRBV12-5 to TRBJ2-4; 8 bases are a match to TRBD1. In germline, CDR1 is LGHNT, CDR2 FRNRAP. V lost 5 bases, J lost 6 bases, and 3 bases stayed unmatched. This CDR3 has 13 amino acids. As DNA, the CDR3 is TGTGCTAGTGGTCGTACAGGGGGAAACATTCAGTACTTC. This sequence encodes CASGRTGGNIQYF.

The chain joins TRBV14 to TRBJ2-1; TRBD2 aligns across 9 bases. J lost 9 bases, V lost 4 bases, and 10 bases had no gene match. The germline gives CDR1 SGHDN, CDR2 FVKESK. The CDR3 is 15 residues long. CDR3 sequence (DNA): TGTGCCAGCAGCCCCTTGGTCAGCGGGAGGTTTGAGCAGTTCTTC. It yields the protein CASSPLVSGRFEQFF.

This sequence joins TRBV7-8 and TRBJ1-2; 9 nucleotides match TRBD1. Per the germline V gene, CDR1 is SGHVS and CDR2 is FQNEAQ. The CDR3 covers 17 residues. Losses at the gene ends were 0 bases for V and 7 bases for J; bases not matched to a gene: 12. CDR3 DNA: TGTGCCAGCAGCTTAGCCGTTGGGACAGGGCTGAGAGGTGGCTACACCTTC. Its protein is CASSLAVGTGLRGGYTF. The full variable domain, its missing parts supplied by reference TRBV7-8 and TRBJ1-2, is GAGVSQSPRYKVAKRGQDVALRCDPISGHVSLFWYQQALGQGPEFLTYFQNEAQLDKSGLPSDRFFAERPEGSVSTLKIQRTQQEDSAVYLCASSLAVGTGLRGGYTFGSGTRLTVV.

The chain is built from TRBV15 and TRBJ2-3, with D possibly being TRBD2 (5 bases). V gave up 5 bases and J gave up 1 base, with 13 bases separating them. The germline gives CDR1 LNHNV, CDR2 YYDKDF (reference sequence). The CDR3 has 15 residues. The CDR3 nucleotides are TGTGCCACCAGCCGGGGTGGTAGCGGCACAGATACGCAGTATTTT. Residues: CATSRGGSGTDTQYF.

The chain is built from TRBV27 and TRBJ1-6; TRBD1 is a possible D gene (6 bases). V was clipped by 6 bases and J by 7 bases, with 16 bases between them. This CDR3 region has 15 residues. Germline V gene data show CDR1 as MNHEY and CDR2 as SMNVEV (reference sequence). CDR3 protein: CASRPIRGPNSPLHF. The CDR3 DNA is TGTGCCAGCAGACCCATCAGGGGCCCAAATTCACCCCTCCACTTT.

The chain combines TRBV10-3 with TRBJ2-2; D might be TRBD2 (6 bases). The CDR3 has 16 amino acids. V shed 3 bases and J shed 8 bases, with 19 bases lying between them. Looked up from germline, CDR1 is ENHRY and CDR2 is SYGVKD. CDR3: CAISDPGRAGTGELFF. CDR3 DNA sequence: TGTGCCATCAGTGATCCAGGGCGAGCCGGGACTGGGGAGCTGTTTTTT.

J is TRBJ2-7 and V is TRBV7-6, with 13 bases lining up with TRBD2. The CDR3 is made up of 15 amino acids. The germline gives CDR1 SGHVS, CDR2 FNYEAQ. J lost 7 bases, V lost 5 bases, and 8 bases had no gene match. The CDR3 DNA is TGTGCCAGCAGCCTCGGACTAGCGGGAGTCAGTGAGCAGTACTTC. Translating gives CASSLGLAGVSEQYF.

The chain combines TRBV19 with TRBJ2-7; D gene ambiguous. Trimming removed 5 bases at V and 0 bases at J, with 17 bases between. This CDR3 spans 16 amino acids. Germline V gene lookup returns CDR1 LNHDA and CDR2 SQIVND (reference sequence). This CDR3 is CASSPESVRSSYEQYF. CDR3 DNA: TGTGCCAGTAGTCCGGAAAGCGTGAGGAGCTCCTACGAGCAGTACTTC.

V is TRBV2 and J is TRBJ2-5; 10 positions match TRBD2. The J call may be faulty, since TRBJ2-7 better matches the DNA end. Per germline, CDR1 SNHLY and CDR2 FYNNEI. CDR3 length: 17 amino acids. The CDR3 is CASRTQSGRASFAEQYF. Here the CDR3 DNA reads TGTGCCAGCAGGACCCAAAGCGGGAGGGCTTCTTTCGCCGAGCAGTACTTC.

The J gene is TRBJ1-5, the V gene TRBV19, with D unresolved. Trimming took 0 bases from V and 4 from J, leaving 22 bases between them. Germline values: CDR1 LNHDA, CDR2 SQIVND (reference sequence). This CDR3 has 19 residues. This chain's CDR3 is CASSIELGGELTQNQPQHF. The DNA for the CDR3 is TGTGCCAGTAGTATAGAGCTGGGAGGAGAGCTTACCCAGAATCAGCCCCAGCATTTT.

This chain joins TRBV11-3 and TRBJ1-1; no firm D call. The CDR3 spans 13 residues. Trimming removed 3 bases from V and 6 bases from J, with 11 bases in between. Germline-derived CDR1 and CDR2 are SGHNT and YENEEA. As DNA, the CDR3 is TGTGCCAGCAGCTTTGCGTCCATGGCTGAAGCTTTCTTT. It encodes CASSFASMAEAFF.

This chain connects TRBV9 to TRBJ2-5; 9 bases map to TRBD1. Trimming cost V 0 bases and J 5 bases; bases outside gene matches: 8. The CDR3 is made up of 16 amino acids. The germline CDR1 and CDR2 sequences are SGDLS and YYNGEE. The CDR3 DNA reads as TGTGCCAGCAGCGTAGCTCCAACAGGGGGCCAGGAGACCCAGTACTTC. Translating gives CASSVAPTGGQETQYF. Complete variable domain (other parts from reference TRBV9 and TRBJ2-5): DSGVTQTPKHLITATGQRVTLRCSPRSGDLSVYWYQQSLDQGLQFLIQYYNGEERAKGNILERFSAQQFPDLHSELNLSSLELGDSALYFCASSVAPTGGQETQYFGPGTRLLVL.

The CDR3 DNA reads TGCGCCAGCAGAAAAAGCCGGGCGGGGGAGACCCAGTACTTC. Protein product: CASRKSRAGETQYF. This rearrangement joins TRBV5-1 to TRBJ2-5, with TRBD2 as a possible D gene (6 bases). The CDR3 has 14 amino acids. V shed 5 bases and J shed 5 bases, with 16 bases lying between them. Germline V CDR1 and CDR2: SGHRS, YFSETQ. Variable domain in full (rest from reference TRBV5-1 and TRBJ2-5): KAGVTQTPRYLIKTRGQQVTLSCSPISGHRSVSWYQQTPGQGLQFLFEYFSETQRNKGNFPGRFSGRQFSNSRSEMNVSTLELGDSALYLCASRKSRAGETQYFGPGTRLLVL.

J is TRBJ1-4 and V is TRBV6-5; a possible D gene is TRBD1 (6 bases). Per germline, CDR1 MNHEY and CDR2 SVGAGI. This CDR3 contains 16 residues. Trimming took off 0 bases at V and 8 bases at J, with 16 bases between the two ends. CDR3 loop: CASSYSTGGATEKLFF. The CDR3 nucleotides are TGTGCCAGCAGTTACTCGACGGGGGGCGCGACAGAAAAACTGTTTTTT.

V is TRBV5-1 and J is TRBJ2-7, with D tentatively TRBD1 (5 bases). In germline, CDR1 is SGHRS, CDR2 YFSETQ. V lost 3 bases to trimming and J lost 1 base, with 8 bases between them. The CDR3 sequence is 13 residues long. CDR3 region: CASSSTDSYEQYF. The CDR3 region has the DNA TGCGCCAGCAGCTCGACAGATTCCTACGAGCAGTACTTC.

The V and J genes are TRBV5-1 and TRBJ2-2, with TRBD2 identical over 8 bases. V trimming: 4 bases; J trimming: 0 bases; junction bases outside the gene matches: 8. The V gene's germline CDR1 is SGHRS and CDR2 YFSETQ. This CDR3 spans 17 amino acids. CDR3 nucleotides: TGCGCCAGCAGCCCGAATAGCGGGAACGCGAACACCGGGGAGCTGTTTTTT. As protein: CASSPNSGNANTGELFF.